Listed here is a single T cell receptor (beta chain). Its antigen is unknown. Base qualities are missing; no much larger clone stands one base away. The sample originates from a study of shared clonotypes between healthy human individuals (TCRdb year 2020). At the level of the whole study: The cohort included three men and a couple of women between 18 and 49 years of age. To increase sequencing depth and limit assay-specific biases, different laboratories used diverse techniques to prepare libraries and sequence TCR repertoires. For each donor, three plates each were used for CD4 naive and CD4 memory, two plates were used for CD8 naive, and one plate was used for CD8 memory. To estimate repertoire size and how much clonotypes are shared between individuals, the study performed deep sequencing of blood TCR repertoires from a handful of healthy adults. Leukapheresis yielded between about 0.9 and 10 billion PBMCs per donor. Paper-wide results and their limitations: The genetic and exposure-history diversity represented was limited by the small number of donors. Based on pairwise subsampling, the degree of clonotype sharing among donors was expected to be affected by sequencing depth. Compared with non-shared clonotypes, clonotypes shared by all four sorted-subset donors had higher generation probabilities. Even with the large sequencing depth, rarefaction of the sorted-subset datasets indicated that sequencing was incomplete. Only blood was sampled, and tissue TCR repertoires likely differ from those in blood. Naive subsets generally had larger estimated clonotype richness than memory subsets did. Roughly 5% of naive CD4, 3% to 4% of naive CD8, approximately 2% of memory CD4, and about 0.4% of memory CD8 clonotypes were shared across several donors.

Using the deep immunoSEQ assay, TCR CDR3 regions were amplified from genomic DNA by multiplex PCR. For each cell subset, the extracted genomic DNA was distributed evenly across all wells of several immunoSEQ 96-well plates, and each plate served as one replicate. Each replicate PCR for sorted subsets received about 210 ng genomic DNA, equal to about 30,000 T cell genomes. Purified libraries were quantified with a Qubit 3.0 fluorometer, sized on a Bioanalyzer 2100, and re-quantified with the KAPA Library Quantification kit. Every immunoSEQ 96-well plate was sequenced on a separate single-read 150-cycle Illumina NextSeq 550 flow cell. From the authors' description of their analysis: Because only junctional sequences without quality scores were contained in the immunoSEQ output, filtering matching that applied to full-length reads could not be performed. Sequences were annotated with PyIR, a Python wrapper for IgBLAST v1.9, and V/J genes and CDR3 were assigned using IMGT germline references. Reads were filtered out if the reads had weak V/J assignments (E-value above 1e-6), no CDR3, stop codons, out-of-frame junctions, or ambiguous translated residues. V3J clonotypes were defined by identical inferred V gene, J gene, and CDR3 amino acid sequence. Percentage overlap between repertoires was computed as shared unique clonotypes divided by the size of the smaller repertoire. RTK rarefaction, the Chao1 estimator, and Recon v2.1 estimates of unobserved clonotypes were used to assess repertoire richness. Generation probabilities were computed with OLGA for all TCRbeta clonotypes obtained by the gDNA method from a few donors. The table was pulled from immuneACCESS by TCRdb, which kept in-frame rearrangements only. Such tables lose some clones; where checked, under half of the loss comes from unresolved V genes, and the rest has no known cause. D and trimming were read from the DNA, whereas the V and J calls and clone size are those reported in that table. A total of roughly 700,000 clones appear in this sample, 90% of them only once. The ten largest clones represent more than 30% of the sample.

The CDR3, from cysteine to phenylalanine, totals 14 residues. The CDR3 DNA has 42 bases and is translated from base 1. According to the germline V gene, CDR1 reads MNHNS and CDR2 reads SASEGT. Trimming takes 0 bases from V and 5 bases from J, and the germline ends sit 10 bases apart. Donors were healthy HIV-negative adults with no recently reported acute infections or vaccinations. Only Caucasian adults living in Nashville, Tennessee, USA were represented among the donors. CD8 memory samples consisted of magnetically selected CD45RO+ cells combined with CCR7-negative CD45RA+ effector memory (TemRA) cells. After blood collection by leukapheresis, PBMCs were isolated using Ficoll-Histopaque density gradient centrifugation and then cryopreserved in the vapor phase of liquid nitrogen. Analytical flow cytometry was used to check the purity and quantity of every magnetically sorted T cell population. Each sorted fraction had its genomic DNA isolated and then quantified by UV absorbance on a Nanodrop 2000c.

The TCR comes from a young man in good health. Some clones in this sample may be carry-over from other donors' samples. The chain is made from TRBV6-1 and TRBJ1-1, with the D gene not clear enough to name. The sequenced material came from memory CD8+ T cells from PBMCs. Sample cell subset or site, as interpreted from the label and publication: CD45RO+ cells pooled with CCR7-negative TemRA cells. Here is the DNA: TGTGCCAGCAGTGAAGCGGGAGCTGTTACTGAAGCTTTCTTT. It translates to CASSEAGAVTEAFF.